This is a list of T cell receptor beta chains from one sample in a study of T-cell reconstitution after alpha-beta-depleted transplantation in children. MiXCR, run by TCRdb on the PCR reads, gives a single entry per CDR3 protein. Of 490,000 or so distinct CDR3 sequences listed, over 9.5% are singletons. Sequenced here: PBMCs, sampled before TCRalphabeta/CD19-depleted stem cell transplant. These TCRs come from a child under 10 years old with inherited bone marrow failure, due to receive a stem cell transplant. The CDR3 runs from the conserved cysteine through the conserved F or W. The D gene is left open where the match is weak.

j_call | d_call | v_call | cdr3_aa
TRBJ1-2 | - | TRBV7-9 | CASSEEGGGYGYTF
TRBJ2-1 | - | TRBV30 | CAWSVWIRASYNEQFF
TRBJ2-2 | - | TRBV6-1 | CASTPPGTHTGELFF
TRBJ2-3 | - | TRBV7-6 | CASSSVVGLVSDTQYF
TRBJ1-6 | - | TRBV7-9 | CASSPGAGSFGNSPLHF
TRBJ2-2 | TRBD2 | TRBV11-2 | CASSVPGLAGKAGELFF
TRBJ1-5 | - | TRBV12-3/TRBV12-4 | CASSLRGEYSNQPQHF
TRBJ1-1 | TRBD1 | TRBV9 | CASSVGEDREAFF
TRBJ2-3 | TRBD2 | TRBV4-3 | CASSPRASGTTDTQYF
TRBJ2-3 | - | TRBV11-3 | CASSLDGPEGLSDTQYF
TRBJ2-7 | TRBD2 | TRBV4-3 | CASSPTVGLADPYEQYF
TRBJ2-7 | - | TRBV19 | CASSIGLGVYEQYF
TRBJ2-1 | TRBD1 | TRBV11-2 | CASSHAPGQGYNEQFF
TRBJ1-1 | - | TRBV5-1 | CASNTGTDLSMNTEAFF
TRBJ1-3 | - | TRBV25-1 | CASSDQGPGNTIYF
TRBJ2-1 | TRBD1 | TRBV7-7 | CASSTTIGTGSYNEQFF
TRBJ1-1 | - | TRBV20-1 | CSKWANTEAFF
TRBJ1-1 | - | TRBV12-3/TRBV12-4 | CASSLDSWNTEAFF
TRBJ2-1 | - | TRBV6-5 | CASSYSRALELAINEQFF
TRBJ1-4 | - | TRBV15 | CATSRDAGANEKLFF
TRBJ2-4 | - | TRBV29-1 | CSVEGTSGPYF
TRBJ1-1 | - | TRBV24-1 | CATSPAGESTEAFF
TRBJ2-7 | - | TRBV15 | CATSGREAGAGEQYF
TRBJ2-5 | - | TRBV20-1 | CSARVGQETQYF
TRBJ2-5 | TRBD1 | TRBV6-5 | CASSYDRGQTQYF
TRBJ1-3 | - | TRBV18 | CASSPRGTASSGNTIYF
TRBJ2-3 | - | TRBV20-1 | CSFNGGSTDTQYF
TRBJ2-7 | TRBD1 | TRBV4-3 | CASSQDPGTGEGEQYF